The 26 T cell receptor beta chains below come from one sample, sequenced in a study of CD8+ T cells in alopecia areata. Extracted from the samples, RNA was reverse transcribed into cDNA to serve as the sequencing template. The protocol was immunoSEQ multiplex PCR, while the TCRdb copy is restricted to in-frame clones and leaves out a portion. In the table there are 190,000 or so clones, 45% to 65% of which are singletons. Described treatment: oral pan-JAK inhibitor, 5-10 mg twice daily. The material was CD4+ T cells sorted from blood, obtained at week 4, from a patient treated with tofacitinib. The receptors originated from a human donor with alopecia areata.

This clone was detected a few times. Other DNA sequences from this sample encode an identical CDR3 as well. The chain combines TRBV29-1 with TRBJ1-5; a weak D match, TRBD1 (5 bases). The CDR3 runs to 13 residues. Germline V gene sequence: CDR1 SQVTM, CDR2 ANQGSEA. V was clipped by 4 bases and J by 2 bases, with 9 bases between them. The CDR3 DNA reads TGCAGCGTTGCAGCGGGGGGCAATCAGCCCCAGCATTTT. This codes for CSVAAGGNQPQHF. The full variable domain, rest sourced from reference TRBV29-1 and TRBJ1-5, is SAVISQKPSRDICQRGTSLTIQCQVDSQVTMMFWYRQQPGQSLTLIATANQGSEATYESGFVIDKFPISRPNLTFSTLTVSNMSPEDSSIYLCSVAAGGNQPQHFGDGTRLSIL.

This clone was recorded a few times. The chain has TRBV19 and TRBJ1-6; D is undetermined. This CDR3 is built from 13 residues. The germline V gene encodes CDR1 LNHDA and CDR2 SQIVND (reference sequence). Trimming shortened V by 8 bases and J by 7 bases, and 12 bases separated the two germline ends. The CDR3 loop reads CASSLTGNSPLHF. The CDR3 DNA is TGTGCCAGTTCTCTCACGGGGAATTCACCCCTCCACTTT.

The chain recombines TRBV7-8 with TRBJ2-5; D unclear. The V and J ends lost 3 bases and 5 bases respectively, with 4 bases between them. This CDR3 comprises 11 residues. From germline, CDR1 is SGHVS and CDR2 FQNEAQ. The CDR3 loop reads CASSFRETQYF. As DNA, the CDR3 is TGTGCCAGCAGCTTTCGGGAGACCCAGTACTTC.

The chain links TRBV2 to TRBJ2-3, with D tentatively TRBD1 (5 bases). V lost 4 bases and J 2 bases, leaving 7 bases between the germline ends. The CDR3 consists of 13 residues. From germline, CDR1 is SNHLY and CDR2 FYNNEI. CDR3 nucleotide sequence: TGTGCCAGCAGTGGACAGTTCACAGATACGCAGTATTTT. Translation: CASSGQFTDTQYF.

The V call is TRBV2, the J call TRBJ2-6; D gene unclear. Trimming left V 8 bases short and J 3 bases short, with 8 bases between. This CDR3 has 13 residues. CDR1 and CDR2 from the germline V gene are SNHLY and FYNNEI. The CDR3 region is CASEEYGANVLTF. Written as DNA, the CDR3 is TGTGCCAGCGAGGAATATGGGGCCAACGTCCTGACTTTC.

The chain joins TRBV29-1 to TRBJ2-7; D gene unclear. CDR1 is SQVTM, CDR2 ANQGSEA, per germline. The V gene lost 4 bases and the J gene lost 4 bases, with 8 bases spanning the gap. The CDR3 runs to 11 residues. CDR3 nucleotide sequence: TGCAGCGTTGCACACCCGTACGAGCAGTACTTC. Its protein is CSVAHPYEQYF.

This chain connects TRBV18 to TRBJ2-2; 9 nucleotides align to TRBD1. Germline V CDR1 and CDR2: KGHSH, LQKENI. The V gene end was trimmed by 4 bases and the J gene end by 4 bases; junction bases not matched to a gene: 4. This CDR3 is built from 15 residues. The CDR3 loop reads CASSRDRDSTGELFF. DNA for the CDR3: TGTGCCAGCTCACGGGACAGGGATAGCACCGGGGAGCTGTTTTTT.

This rearrangement joins TRBV5-1 to TRBJ2-2; 12 bases map to TRBD1. There are 17 residues in the CDR3. Germline trimming cut 0 bases from V and 4 bases from J; bases unmatched to any gene: 4. The V gene's germline CDR1 is SGHRS and CDR2 YFSETQ. The CDR3 nucleotides are TGCGCCAGCAGCTTGGCCGGGACAGGGGGCGTCACCGGGGAGCTGTTTTTT. Its translation: CASSLAGTGGVTGELFF.

This clone has a handful of counts. This rearrangement joins TRBV29-1 to TRBJ1-1; D is unresolved. This CDR3 contains 11 residues. The V gene lost 7 bases and the J gene lost 1 base, with 7 bases spanning the gap. Per germline, CDR1 SQVTM and CDR2 ANQGSEA. In nucleotides, the CDR3 is TGCAGCGGATCTGAGAACACTGAAGCTTTCTTT. This gives the protein CSGSENTEAFF.

The chain recombines TRBV5-6 with TRBJ1-6, with 8 nucleotides matching TRBD1. Germline values: CDR1 SGHDT, CDR2 YYEEEE. Losses at the gene ends were 0 bases for V and 9 bases for J; bases not matched to a gene: 11. This CDR3 is 17 amino acids long. The CDR3 DNA reads TGTGCCAGCAGCTTGGTCTACGGACAGGGCAGAGGTTCACCCCTCCACTTT. Translating gives CASSLVYGQGRGSPLHF.

The V and J genes are TRBV5-6 and TRBJ2-5; TRBD2 matches at 11 bases. CDR1 and CDR2 from the germline V gene are SGHDT and YYEEEE. After removal of 1 base from V and 5 bases from J, the junction contained 4 bases not matched to a gene. The CDR3 is 15 amino acids. The CDR3 coding sequence is TGTGCCAGCAGCTTGCTAGCGGGGGGCAGGGAGACCCAGTACTTC. Its translation is CASSLLAGGRETQYF.

The chain links TRBV29-1 to TRBJ1-1; D is ambiguous. Per germline, CDR1 SQVTM and CDR2 ANQGSEA. CDR3 size: 14 residues. V shed 4 bases and J shed 1 base, with 13 bases lying between them. CDR3 DNA: TGCAGCGTTGGCTACCAGGAAGGGAACACTGAAGCTTTCTTT. This translates into CSVGYQEGNTEAFF.

Only a few counts were recorded for this clone. The chain links TRBV5-6 to TRBJ2-5; D is possibly TRBD1 or TRBD2 (5 bases each). Deletions cut 4 bases from V and 7 bases from J, with 17 bases between. Germline assignment: CDR1 SGHDT and CDR2 YYEEEE. This CDR3 has 14 amino acids. CDR3 DNA sequence: TGTGCCAGCAGCGGGCCGGGGATTGGGGGGACCCAGTACTTC. Amino acids: CASSGPGIGGTQYF. The entire variable domain, with the rest obtained from reference TRBV5-6 and TRBJ2-5, is as follows: DAGVTQSPTHLIKTRGQQVTLRCSPKSGHDTVSWYQQALGQGPQFIFQYYEEEERQRGNFPDRFSGHQFPNYSSELNVNALLLGDSALYLCASSGPGIGGTQYFGPGTRLLVL.

The V and J genes are TRBV5-1 and TRBJ1-1; 9 bases align to TRBD1. V lost 4 bases to trimming and J lost 2 bases; unmatched junction nucleotides: 12. Looked up from germline, CDR1 is SGHRS and CDR2 is YFSETQ. The CDR3 runs 17 residues. In DNA form, the CDR3 reads TGCGCCAGCAGCACATTTGGGACAGGGCGTCAAAACACTGAAGCTTTCTTT. This encodes CASSTFGTGRQNTEAFF.

This clone has a single count. The chain employs TRBV29-1 and TRBJ1-3; D is perhaps TRBD1 (6 bases). The germline V gene has CDR1 SQVTM and CDR2 ANQGSEA. The CDR3 is made up of 11 amino acids. Trimming took off 7 bases at V and 4 bases at J, with 8 bases between the two ends. The DNA for the CDR3 is TGCAGCGCTACAGGGGGAAACACCATATATTTT. Translating gives CSATGGNTIYF.

The rearrangement links TRBV4-3 to TRBJ2-5, with TRBD2 matching over 11 bases. The germline gives CDR1 LGHNA, CDR2 YSLEER. The CDR3 runs to 16 residues. The V and J ends lost 1 base and 4 bases, in that order; junction bases with no gene match: 5. The DNA of the CDR3 is TGCGCCAGCAGCCAAGTGAATAGCGGGGGGGCAGAGACCCAGTACTTC. This codes for CASSQVNSGGAETQYF.

This clone turned up a few times. This chain uses TRBV6-5 with TRBJ2-6; D is uncertain. The CDR3 contains 14 residues. V shed 6 bases and J shed 8 bases, with 14 bases lying between them. Germline-derived CDR1 and CDR2 are MNHEY and SVGAGI. In DNA form, the CDR3 reads TGTGCCAGCAGGGCCTACATGGCGACCAACGTCCTGACTTTC. It is translated as CASRAYMATNVLTF.

The chain carries TRBV4-1 and TRBJ1-5, with TRBD1 identical over 8 bases. The CDR3 runs 14 residues. Germline trimming cut 1 base from V and 7 bases from J; bases unmatched to any gene: 3. Germline values: CDR1 MGHRA, CDR2 YSYEKL. As DNA, the CDR3 is TGCGCCAGCAGCCAAGCAGGGGGCGGGCAGCCCCAGCATTTT. Translating it yields CASSQAGGGQPQHF.

Regarding this clone: This CDR3 is also generated by other DNA sequences in the sample. The J gene is TRBJ1-5, the V gene TRBV6-5; no reliable D call. Trimming shortened V by 2 bases and J by 4 bases, and 6 bases separated the two germline ends. CDR1 is MNHEY, CDR2 SVGAGI, per germline. CDR3 length: 13 residues. The CDR3 sequence is CASSYRGNQPQHF. DNA for the CDR3: TGTGCCAGCAGTTACCGAGGAAATCAGCCCCAGCATTTT.

This clone was seen only a few times. The gene calls are TRBV28 and TRBJ1-5; D might be TRBD1 (5 bases). Trimming took 8 bases from V and 3 from J, leaving 8 bases between them. The CDR3 totals 12 residues. Germline V gene sequence: CDR1 MDHEN, CDR2 SYDVKM. CDR3 protein: CASDSYNQPQHF. The DNA for the CDR3 is TGTGCCAGCGACAGCTACAATCAGCCCCAGCATTTT.

This clone was detected only a few times. The V gene is TRBV11-2, the J gene TRBJ2-5, with a tentative D call TRBD2 (5 bases). V gave up 4 bases and J gave up 5 bases, with 17 bases separating them. Germline loops: CDR1 SGHAT, CDR2 FQNNGV. This CDR3 has 15 residues. The CDR3 DNA is TGTGCCAGCAGCTGGCGGGCGGCCCTCAGGGAGACCCAGTACTTC. It encodes CASSWRAALRETQYF. The variable domain in full, completed from reference TRBV11-2 and TRBJ2-5, reads EAGVAQSPRYKIIEKRQSVAFWCNPISGHATLYWYQQILGQGPKLLIQFQNNGVVDDSQLPKDRFSAERLKGVDSTLKIQPAKLEDSAVYLCASSWRAALRETQYFGPGTRLLVL.

This clone was counted at least ten times. This chain joins TRBV19 and TRBJ2-3, with D unresolved. Germline CDR1 is LNHDA and CDR2 is SQIVND (reference sequence). Trimming removed 10 bases at V and 0 bases at J, with 11 bases between. This CDR3 has 13 residues. CDR3 amino acids: CATRATSTDTQYF. CDR3 DNA sequence: TGTGCCACCCGAGCGACTAGCACAGATACGCAGTATTTT.

A remark on this clone: Other DNA sequences within the sample encode an identical CDR3. The chain uses TRBV29-1 and TRBJ1-1; D may be TRBD1 (5 bases). Germline CDR1 and CDR2: SQVTM and ANQGSEA. The CDR3 sequence is 13 residues long. The V and J ends lost 6 bases and 0 bases respectively, with 11 bases between them. Here the CDR3 reads CSVGGLMNTEAFF. The CDR3 DNA is TGCAGCGTGGGGGGTCTAATGAACACTGAAGCTTTCTTT. The entire variable domain, with the rest obtained from reference TRBV29-1 and TRBJ1-1, is as follows: SAVISQKPSRDICQRGTSLTIQCQVDSQVTMMFWYRQQPGQSLTLIATANQGSEATYESGFVIDKFPISRPNLTFSTLTVSNMSPEDSSIYLCSVGGLMNTEAFFGQGTRLTVV.

The CDR3 DNA sequence: TGTGCCAGCAGCTTAGATGGAGGGACGGATGAAAAACTGTTTTTT. The encoded protein is CASSLDGGTDEKLFF. The chain employs TRBV7-2 and TRBJ1-4; tentative D call: TRBD1 (5 bases). Trimming took off 1 base at V and 6 bases at J, with 12 bases between the two ends. This CDR3 region has 15 residues. CDR1 SGHTA and CDR2 FQGNSA come from the germline V gene.

The chain links TRBV6-5 to TRBJ2-7; TRBD1 matches 9 bases. With V trimmed by 5 bases and J by 0 bases, 2 bases remained unmatched. Germline V gene lookup returns CDR1 MNHEY and CDR2 SVGAGI. This CDR3 is 14 amino acids long. CDR3 in DNA: TGTGCCAGCAGTGAGACAGGGGGCTCCTACGAGCAGTACTTC. It specifies CASSETGGSYEQYF.

The chain carries TRBV7-2 and TRBJ1-2, with 8 bases aligning to TRBD1. Germline V CDR1 and CDR2: SGHTA, FQGNSA. V lost 8 bases, J lost 2 bases, and 7 bases stayed unmatched. This CDR3 has 14 residues. The CDR3 here is CASRRDRRNYGYTF. The CDR3 nucleotides are TGTGCCAGCCGACGGGACAGGCGGAACTATGGCTACACCTTC.